The present T cell receptor beta chain was sequenced within a study of shared clonotypes between healthy human individuals. Study outcomes and limitations: Sequencing depth was predicted to influence how clonotypes are shared among donors. Blood was the only sampled material, and tissue repertoires likely differ.

Worth noting for this clone: Its antigen is not identified.

CDR3 length equals 15 residues. CDR1 and CDR2 from the germline V gene are PRHDT and FYEKMQ (reference sequence). The V gene lost 5 bases and the J gene lost 2 bases, with 15 bases spanning the gap. The table came from immunoSEQ multiplex PCR; TCRdb's copy has only in-frame clones and leaves some out. The top ten hold roughly 0.9% of the sample, which has over 950,000 clones, approximately 80% seen once. In the CD4+ fraction, cells were divided into CD45RA+ naive and CD45RA-negative memory subsets. The genes are TRBV13 and TRBJ1-2; D remains unclear. Sequences were obtained from memory CD4+ T cells from PBMCs. The subset denotes: CD45RA-negative fraction. The receptor was derived from a man younger than 35 in good health. Some clones in this sample may be carry-over from other donors' samples. DNA of the CDR3: TGTGCCAGCAGCCGCGGGCCTAAAAGCAACTATGGCTACACCTTC. Protein sequence: CASSRGPKSNYGYTF.